This is a list of T cell receptor beta chains from one sample in a study of shared clonotypes between healthy human individuals. The protocol was immunoSEQ multiplex PCR, while the TCRdb copy is restricted to in-frame clones and leaves out a portion. The table has around 1.6 million clones, around 98% seen once. Sequenced sample: naive CD4+ T cells sorted from blood. The receptors come from a man under 40 in good health. Both conserved end residues are part of each CDR3. A D gene is named only where the DNA matches it firmly. Expanded clones get a size class; other rows say once, few or many, or leave the size out.

V	size	D	J	DNA	CDR3
TRBV27	.	.	TRBJ2-7	TGTGCCAGCAGTCCTACGCTGGAGTCCCGCGAGCAGTACTTC	CASSPTLESREQYF
TRBV20-1	.	.	TRBJ2-1	TGCAGTGCTAGATTCTCCAATGAGCAGTTCTTC	CSARFSNEQFF
TRBV10-3	.	.	TRBJ2-7	TGTGCCATCAGTGAGACCGACACCTACGAGCAGTACTTC	CAISETDTYEQYF
TRBV9	.	TRBD1	TRBJ1-1	TGTGCCAGCAGCCCGGTTACAGGGGTATGGAACACTGAAGCTTTCTTT	CASSPVTGVWNTEAFF
TRBV2	.	.	TRBJ1-1	TGTGCCAGCAGTCTCATCCCAGGAAACACTGAAGCTTTCTTT	CASSLIPGNTEAFF
TRBV20-1	.	.	TRBJ1-5	TGCAGTGCTAGAGAAGCGGAGCCCCAGCATTTT	CSAREAEPQHF
TRBV28	.	.	TRBJ1-5	TGTGCCAGCAGTCGAAATATCGTTACGGGCAATCAGCCCCAGCATTTT	CASSRNIVTGNQPQHF
TRBV5-1	once	.	TRBJ2-2	TGCGCCAGCAGCTTGGCCCCTAATCTCCGGTCAGACACCGGGGAGCTGTTTTTT	CASSLAPNLRSDTGELFF
TRBV5-6	.	.	TRBJ2-7	TGTGCCAGCAGCTTCCGGGGGAACTACGAGCAGTACTTC	CASSFRGNYEQYF
TRBV11-2	.	TRBD2	TRBJ2-7	TGTGCCAGCAGTCGAGGGAGGGTTTCCTACGAGCAGTACTTC	CASSRGRVSYEQYF